Listed below are T cell receptor beta chains from one sample, sequenced in a study of T-cell reconstitution after alpha-beta-depleted transplantation in children. A single record per CDR3 protein comes from TCRdb applying MiXCR to the PCR reads. The data contain around 530,000 distinct CDR3 sequences, over 25% of them singletons. The starting material was PBMCs from the stem cell graft donor, obtained from the stem cell graft. These receptors all come from a human donor who donated a stem cell graft to a child with aplastic anemia. The CDR3 runs from the conserved cysteine through the conserved F or W. The D gene is left open where the match is weak. Some rows have no size entry. The others give once, few or many, or a class for an expanded clone.

d_gene | abundance | j_gene | v_gene | CDR3nt | CDR3aa
TRBD1 | NA | TRBJ2-7 | TRBV6-2/TRBV6-3 | TGTGCCAGCAGATACGGACAGGGGAACGAGCAGTACTTC | CASRYGQGNEQYF
NA | NA | TRBJ1-2 | TRBV7-2 | TGTGCCAGCAGCTTAAATCGACAGGTGCCTGGCTACACCTTC | CASSLNRQVPGYTF
NA | NA | TRBJ2-6 | TRBV9 | TGTGCCAGCAGCGTGGAGTACTCTGGGGCCAACGTCCTGACTTTC | CASSVEYSGANVLTF
TRBD2 | NA | TRBJ2-1 | TRBV28 | TGTGCCAGCTGCGTCGCTAGCGGTGCGGGTGAGCAGTTCTTC | CASCVASGAGEQFF
NA | NA | TRBJ2-5 | TRBV5-1 | TGCGCCAGCAGCCCGGGATTTGGCAGGGAAGAGACCCAGTACTTC | CASSPGFGREETQYF
NA | NA | TRBJ2-2 | TRBV14 | TGTGCCAGCAGCCAAGAAGTCACCGGGGAGCTGTTTTTT | CASSQEVTGELFF
TRBD2 | NA | TRBJ2-2 | TRBV19 | TGTGCCAGTAGGTTAGCGGGAGCCCCAGCCGGGGAGCTGTTTTTT | CASRLAGAPAGELFF
TRBD2 | NA | TRBJ2-1 | TRBV5-1 | TGCGCCAGCAGCTTGAAATCCAGCGGGAGGGGCAATGAGCAGTTCTTC | CASSLKSSGRGNEQFF
NA | few | TRBJ2-3 | TRBV29-1 | TGCAGCGTGGCAGGGGACACAGATACGCAGTATTTT | CSVAGDTDTQYF
TRBD1 | NA | TRBJ2-5 | TRBV20-1 | TGCAGTGCCAAAATGACAGGGAGAGAGACCCAGTACTTC | CSAKMTGRETQYF
TRBD2 | NA | TRBJ2-3 | TRBV27 | TGTGCCAGCAGTTTGGAGCGGGAACCTCGATCTAGCACAGATACGCAGTATTTT | CASSLEREPRSSTDTQYF
NA | NA | TRBJ2-4 | TRBV29-1 | TGCAGCGTTTCTTGGGGAGCCAAAAACATTCAGTACTTC | CSVSWGAKNIQYF
NA | NA | TRBJ2-1 | TRBV4-3 | TGCGCCAGCAGCTATTGGCAGTGGGATGAGCAGTTCTTC | CASSYWQWDEQFF
NA | NA | TRBJ1-1 | TRBV3-1 | TGTGCCAGCAGCCAGGCCAGGCCCCCTGAAGCTTTCTTT | CASSQARPPEAFF
TRBD1 | NA | TRBJ1-2 | TRBV18 | TGTGCCAGCTCACTGACAGACAGGGATAACTATGGCTACACCTTC | CASSLTDRDNYGYTF
TRBD1 | NA | TRBJ1-1 | TRBV7-2 | TGTGCCAGCAGTACGTCCCCCGGGACAGCCCAAGGGGGGGTCTTT | CASSTSPGTAQGGVF
NA | NA | TRBJ2-5 | TRBV6-5 | TGTGCCAGCAGTTACCGATTCATGGAGACCCAGTACTTC | CASSYRFMETQYF
NA | few | TRBJ1-5 | TRBV6-2/TRBV6-3 | TGTGCCAGCAACCCTAATCCGAATCAGCCCCAGCATTTT | CASNPNPNQPQHF
NA | few | TRBJ1-2 | TRBV12-3/TRBV12-4 | TGTGCCAGCAGTTTACCAGGGGAAGGCTACACCTTC | CASSLPGEGYTF
TRBD2 | NA | TRBJ2-7 | TRBV12-3/TRBV12-4 | TGTGCCAGCAGGGTGCTAGCGGGAGGATTCCACGAGCAGTACTTC | CASRVLAGGFHEQYF
NA | NA | TRBJ2-5 | TRBV29-1 | TGCAGCGTTGAAGAATGGAGTCTGGGGTACTTC | CSVEEWSLGYF
TRBD1 | few | TRBJ1-5 | TRBV6-2/TRBV6-3 | TGTGCCAGCAGTTACTCTCGTATCCCCTTCAGGGGGACAGGGAAGGACCAGCCCCAGCATTTT | CASSYSRIPFRGTGKDQPQHF
TRBD2 | few | TRBJ2-3 | TRBV30 | TGTGCCTGGAGTGCCAGCGGGAGGAGCACAGATACGCAGTATTTT | CAWSASGRSTDTQYF
NA | NA | TRBJ2-3 | TRBV7-2 | TGTGCCAGCAGCAAACAAGGACTTCCGAAGGTGGATACGCAGTATTTT | CASSKQGLPKVDTQYF
TRBD1 | few | TRBJ1-1 | TRBV12-3/TRBV12-4 | TGTGCCAGCAGTTCACACAGGGGCCTGGGCACTGAAGCTTTCTTT | CASSSHRGLGTEAFF